This record concerns one T cell receptor beta chain sequence. This entry comes from a study of blood T cells in healthy people across ages. For the second PCR, which ran for roughly 7 to 11 cycles, a sample-barcoded 5' primer and a J-beta primer mix were used. MiXCR was run by TCRdb on the 5' RACE reads, yielding one entry per CDR3 protein. Of about 800,000 distinct CDR3 sequences in the sample, roughly 60% are singletons; the top ten hold roughly 22%. The receptor's source is a man younger than 40 in good health. Sequencing was done on a sample of blood.

The chain's CDR3 is CATSRESGELFF. CDR3 coding DNA: TGTGCCACCAGCAGAGAGTCCGGGGAGCTGTTTTTT. The V gene is TRBV15, the J gene TRBJ2-2; unclear D gene. V dropped 0 bases and J dropped 6 bases, with 2 bases sitting between them. Germline V gene sequence: CDR1 LNHNV, CDR2 YYDKDF (reference sequence). The CDR3 sequence is 12 residues long.